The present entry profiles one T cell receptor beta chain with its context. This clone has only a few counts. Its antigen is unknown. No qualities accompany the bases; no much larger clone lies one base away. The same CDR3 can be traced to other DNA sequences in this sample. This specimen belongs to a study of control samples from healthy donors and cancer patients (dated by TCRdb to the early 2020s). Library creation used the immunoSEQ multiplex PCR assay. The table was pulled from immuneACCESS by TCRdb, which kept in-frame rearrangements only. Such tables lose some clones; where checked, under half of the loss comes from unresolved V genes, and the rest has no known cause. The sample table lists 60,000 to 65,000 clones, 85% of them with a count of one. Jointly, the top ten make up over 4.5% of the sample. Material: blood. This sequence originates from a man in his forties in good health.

The DNA sequence is as follows: TGTGCCAGCAGCTTAACAGAGAACACTGAAGCTTTCTTT. This is translated as CASSLTENTEAFF. The rearranged chain carries TRBV7-2 and TRBJ1-1, with the D gene uncertain. CDR3 length: 13 amino acids, cysteine to phenylalanine. The kept DNA is CDR3 alone, 39 bases in frame from the first base. At the junction V is shortened by 2 bases and J by 1 base, with 5 bases in between. The germline V gene specifies SGHTA as CDR1 and FQGNSA as CDR2.